This T cell receptor delta chain was obtained from a study of gamma-delta T cells after stem cell transplantation. The CDR3 extends over 21 amino acids. V was pared by 0 bases and J by 0 bases, with 20 bases of the junction left unmatched. Germline loops: CDR1 GEAIGNYY, CDR2 EKD. TCRdb re-called the RT-PCR reads with CATT. Seen here are about 710 delta-chain clones, 5% to 6.5% observed once, and the top ten hold about three fifths. The source is a human donor. It is not recorded whose cells these are; they may come from a transplant donor. The sample taken for sequencing was gamma-delta T cells. The genes are TRDV2 and TRDJ1, with TRDD3 matching 8 bases. DNA of the CDR3: TGTGCCTGTGACACCGTAACCCCCGGGGTACTGGGGGGTAAGTACACCGATAAACTCATCTTT. This encodes CACDTVTPGVLGGKYTDKLIF.